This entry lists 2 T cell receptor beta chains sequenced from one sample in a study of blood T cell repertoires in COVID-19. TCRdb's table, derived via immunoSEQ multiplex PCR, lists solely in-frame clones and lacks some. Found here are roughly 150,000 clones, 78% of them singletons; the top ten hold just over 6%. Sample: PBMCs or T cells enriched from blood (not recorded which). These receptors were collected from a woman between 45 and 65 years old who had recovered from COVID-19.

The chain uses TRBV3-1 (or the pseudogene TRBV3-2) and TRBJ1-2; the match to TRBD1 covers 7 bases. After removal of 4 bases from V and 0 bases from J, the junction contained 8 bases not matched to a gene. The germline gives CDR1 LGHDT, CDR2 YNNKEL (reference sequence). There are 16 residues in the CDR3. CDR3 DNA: TGTGCCAGCAGCCTCACAGGGGCCAGAGCTAACTATGGCTACACCTTC. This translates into CASSLTGARANYGYTF.

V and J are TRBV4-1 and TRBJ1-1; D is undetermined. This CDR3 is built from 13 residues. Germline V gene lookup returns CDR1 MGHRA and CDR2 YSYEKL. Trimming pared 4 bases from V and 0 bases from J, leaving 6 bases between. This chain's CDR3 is CASSRALNTEAFF. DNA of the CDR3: TGCGCCAGCAGCCGAGCGCTGAACACTGAAGCTTTCTTT.